The rows below give T cell receptor beta chains drawn from one sample of a study of control samples from healthy donors and cancer patients. Clones were sequenced by immunoSEQ multiplex PCR, and TCRdb holds only the in-frame ones, with some missing. In the table there are some 220,000 clones, roughly 94% of which are singletons. The sequenced sample consisted of blood. The receptors derive from a middle-aged man in good health. CDR3s include the opening cysteine and the closing phenylalanine or tryptophan.

v_call	j_call	cdr3_aa
TRBV20-1	TRBJ2-5	CSAIQGETQYF
TRBV5-5	TRBJ2-2	CASSSAGTGGTGELFF
TRBV18	TRBJ1-4	CASSPLLGEHDEKLFF
TRBV25-1	TRBJ1-2	CASEGQGNYGYTF
TRBV6-5	TRBJ2-7	CASSYSGESYEQYF
TRBV18	TRBJ1-2	CASSPPVRVQGYTF
TRBV9	TRBJ1-5	CASSVEDNQPQHF
TRBV4-2	TRBJ2-6	CASSQTVQAPYSGANVLTF
TRBV9	TRBJ2-3	CASSGGSSITTQYF
TRBV7-9	TRBJ2-2	CASSPKGDTGELFF
TRBV24-1	TRBJ1-2	CATSDGVDYGYTF
TRBV12-3/TRBV12-4	TRBJ1-2	CASSLLGGGYTF
TRBV6-1	TRBJ1-2	CASSEVGYGYTF
TRBV10-3	TRBJ1-2	CAISLDTGLGGYTF
TRBV11-2	TRBJ2-3	CASSSGQGARDTQYF
TRBV28	TRBJ2-2	CASRTQNTGELFF
TRBV7-2	TRBJ2-1	CASSLAVVLTPYNEQFF
TRBV28	TRBJ2-2	CASSPSGQNTGELFF
TRBV6-5	TRBJ1-1	CASVVLTTGAAEAFF
TRBV6-5	TRBJ1-5	CASAGGGLLQPQHF
TRBV11-2	TRBJ2-5	CASSSGQAEETQYF
TRBV5-1	TRBJ2-6	CASRQGISGANVLTF
TRBV15	TRBJ2-6	CATSRGTGAGANVLTF
TRBV7-2	TRBJ2-5	CASSVTGGEETQYF
TRBV5-1	TRBJ2-3	CASSLARTSGEITDTQYF
TRBV3-1/TRBV3-2	TRBJ2-1	CASSQNLAGEQFF
TRBV7-3	TRBJ2-3	CASSPWTSGGADTQYF
TRBV5-1	TRBJ2-2	CASSGTGLNTGELFF
TRBV6-5	TRBJ2-1	CASRKETGLNEQFF
TRBV24-1	TRBJ2-5	CATSESGTPEETQYF
TRBV11-2	TRBJ1-1	CASSLDKAFF
TRBV6-5	TRBJ2-3	CASSYGQGVRTDTQYF
TRBV11-1	TRBJ2-7	CASSSRGDSYEQYF
TRBV6-5	TRBJ2-2	CASSYWRLVSTGELFF
TRBV7-2	TRBJ1-2	CASSPGTAYGYTF
TRBV12-3/TRBV12-4	TRBJ1-1	CASSLGGFTEAFF
TRBV4-3	TRBJ1-5	CASGQGLGQPQHF
TRBV12-3/TRBV12-4	TRBJ2-7	CASGLGGGYEQYF
TRBV27	TRBJ2-7	CASSEGNGYEQYF
TRBV14	TRBJ2-2	CASSPIKPTGELFF
TRBV6-5	TRBJ1-5	CASGEGGYQPQHF
TRBV27	TRBJ1-2	CASSRDRDAGYTF
TRBV6-1	TRBJ1-2	CASSESGHNYGYTF
TRBV6-2/TRBV6-3	TRBJ1-2	CASSYGQGRGYTF
TRBV5-4	TRBJ1-2	CASSSLTGAVNYGYTF
TRBV19	TRBJ1-1	CASSLPGTTEAFF
TRBV9	TRBJ1-4	CASSVIPGQGNEKLFF
TRBV7-9	TRBJ1-1	CASSFEGVGNEAFF
TRBV11-2	TRBJ2-2	CASSFRGRGELFF
TRBV7-2	TRBJ1-2	CASSLARTGGAGGYTF
TRBV5-1	TRBJ1-1	CASSLEQGARTEAFF